Listed here are 20 T cell receptor beta chains from one sample, sequenced in a study of human T cells and chemical hapten exposure. Time point described: patch test 2, 6 weeks after DPC sensitization. Regarding treatment: therapeutic diphenylcyclopropenone sensitization with weekly scalp DPC. TCRdb reprocessed the RACE reads via MiXCR and lists one record per CDR3 protein. The table includes around 130,000 distinct CDR3 sequences, around 11% detected once. This material consisted of whole blood, taken in connection with sensitization to the hapten diphenylcyclopropenone (DPC). The receptors shown here come from a woman between 45 and 65 years old with alopecia areata. Some clones in this sample may be carry-over from other donors' samples.

This clonotype came up many times. V gene TRBV3-1 combines with J gene TRBJ2-7; no clear D gene. The CDR3 covers 12 residues. The V gene lost 1 base and the J gene lost 2 bases, with 3 bases spanning the gap. Germline V gene data show CDR1 as LGHDT and CDR2 as YNNKEL (reference sequence). The CDR3 sequence is CASSQGAYEQYF. The CDR3 DNA follows: TGTGCCAGCAGCCAAGGCGCCTACGAGCAGTACTTC.

The table lists this clonotype with a few counts. The chain is built from TRBV29-1 and TRBJ2-3; TRBD2 matches 10 bases. From germline, CDR1 is SQVTM and CDR2 ANQGSEA. After removal of 7 bases from V and 2 bases from J, the junction contained 6 bases not matched to a gene. This CDR3 is built from 14 residues. DNA for the CDR3: TGCAGCGGAACGACTAGCGGGTTCACAGATACGCAGTATTTT. This sequence encodes CSGTTSGFTDTQYF.

In this sample, this clonotype turned up many times. This chain connects TRBV6-5 to TRBJ2-5, with D tentatively TRBD1 or TRBD2 (5 bases each). The CDR3 covers 15 residues. Trimming cost V 0 bases and J 10 bases, with 18 bases left between them. In germline, CDR1 is MNHEY, CDR2 SVGAGI. The CDR3 coding sequence is TGTGCCAGCAGTTACTCGACGGAAGGGACCCCGGGCCAGTACTTC. Translation gives CASSYSTEGTPGQYF.

This clonotype has more than one count but fewer than ten. The J gene is TRBJ2-7, the V gene TRBV12-3 or TRBV12-4; D is undetermined. V was cut by 4 bases and J by 7 bases, with 11 bases left in between. The CDR3 spans 12 residues. The CDR3 DNA follows: TGTGCCAGCAGTTCCAGTCGGCGAGAGCAGTACTTC. Protein product: CASSSSRREQYF.

This clonotype was counted only a few times. The genes are TRBV9 and TRBJ1-4; D might be TRBD1 (6 bases). Germline CDR1 reads SGDLS; CDR2 reads YYNGEE. The CDR3 totals 14 residues. V lost 6 bases and J 8 bases, leaving 17 bases between the germline ends. The DNA of the CDR3 is TGTGCCAGCAACGCAGGGGCGACCGGGGAAAAACTGTTTTTT. The encoded protein is CASNAGATGEKLFF. Filled out from reference TRBV9 and TRBJ1-4, the complete variable domain reads DSGVTQTPKHLITATGQRVTLRCSPRSGDLSVYWYQQSLDQGLQFLIQYYNGEERAKGNILERFSAQQFPDLHSELNLSSLELGDSALYFCASNAGATGEKLFFGSGTQLSVL.

There are a few counts of this clonotype. This chain uses TRBV30 with TRBJ1-4, with D possibly TRBD1 on 6 matching bases. The germline gives CDR1 GTSNPN, CDR2 SVGIG (reference sequence). The CDR3 extends over 15 amino acids. Trimming took off 5 bases at V and 6 bases at J, with 19 bases between the two ends. Written as DNA, the CDR3 is TGTGCCTGGGCCCCGCGGGGGGCCCTGTATGAAAAACTGTTTTTT. Encoded protein: CAWAPRGALYEKLFF.

This clonotype showed up just a few times. The V gene is TRBV2, the J gene TRBJ1-1; the match to TRBD1 covers 12 bases. This CDR3 contains 19 residues. Germline assignment: CDR1 SNHLY and CDR2 FYNNEI. V dropped 6 bases and J dropped 0; count of bases not matched to a gene: 14. CDR3 loop: CASSRFPGTGGNMNTEAFF. DNA of the CDR3: TGTGCCAGCAGCCGATTCCCCGGGACAGGGGGCAACATGAACACTGAAGCTTTCTTT.

This chain connects TRBV6-2 or TRBV6-3 to TRBJ2-1, with 8 bases aligning to TRBD1. CDR1 MNHEY and CDR2 SVGEGT come from the germline V gene. V lost 4 bases, J lost 2 bases, and 4 bases stayed unmatched. This CDR3 is 15 amino acids long. CDR3 sequence reads: CASSWTGNPYNEQFF. The CDR3 DNA is TGTGCCAGCAGTTGGACAGGGAATCCCTACAATGAGCAGTTCTTC.

The chain has TRBV12-3 or TRBV12-4 and TRBJ2-5, with TRBD2 matching over 14 bases. CDR3 length: 18 residues. V lost 8 bases, J lost 1 base, and 12 bases stayed unmatched. The DNA for the CDR3 is TGTGCCAGCCGCCCGGGACTAGCGGGAGTCCACCTCCAAGAGACCCAGTACTTC. It codes for CASRPGLAGVHLQETQYF.

The rearrangement joins TRBV10-3 to TRBJ2-1; D is possibly TRBD2 (6 bases). Trimming removed 11 bases from V and 5 bases from J, with 13 bases in between. There are 12 residues in the CDR3. CDR1 and CDR2 (germline): ENHRY, SYGVKD. The CDR3 DNA sequence: TGTGCCGCCCGGGACTTACACAATGAGCAGTTCTTC. It codes for CAARDLHNEQFF.

There are many counts of this clonotype. The J gene is TRBJ1-1, the V gene TRBV12-3 or TRBV12-4; unclear D gene. The CDR3 runs to 13 residues. V lost 4 bases to trimming and J lost 6 bases, with 12 bases between them. CDR3 in amino acids: CASSYGQKAEAFF. The CDR3 nucleotides are TGTGCCAGCAGTTATGGGCAGAAGGCTGAAGCTTTCTTT.

This clonotype occurred many times. J is TRBJ1-6 and V is TRBV20-1; possibly TRBD1 for D (5 bases). Trimming took 6 bases from V and 0 from J, leaving 15 bases between them. CDR3 length: 16 amino acids. Germline CDR1 and CDR2: DFQATT and SNEGSKA (reference sequence). The CDR3 protein is CSALRGAVSYNSPLHF. In DNA, the CDR3 is TGCAGTGCCCTCAGAGGGGCCGTCTCCTATAATTCACCCCTCCACTTT.

J is TRBJ2-5 and V is TRBV7-2, with 12 bases that match TRBD2. Germline values: CDR1 SGHTA, CDR2 FQGNSA. V shed 3 bases and J 4 bases; nucleotides not matched to a gene: 9. CDR3 size: 17 residues. The CDR3 protein is CASSLASGGAGGETQYF. DNA of the CDR3: TGTGCCAGCAGCTTGGCTAGCGGGGGGGCTGGTGGAGAGACCCAGTACTTC. Combining the CDR3 with reference TRBV7-2 and TRBJ2-5 gives the whole variable domain GAGVSQSPSNKVTEKGKDVELRCDPISGHTALYWYRQSLGQGLEFLIYFQGNSAPDKSGLPSDRFSAERTGGSVSTLTIQRTQQEDSAVYLCASSLASGGAGGETQYFGPGTRLLVL.

This clonotype has just a few counts. The rearrangement uses TRBV7-3 and TRBJ2-6; D remains ambiguous. This CDR3 region has 18 residues. The V end lost 4 bases, the J end lost 2 bases, and 18 bases lay between the germline ends. Germline loops: CDR1 SGHTA, CDR2 FQGTGA. CDR3 sequence reads: CASSSQVASLTGANVLTF. The CDR3 DNA follows: TGTGCCAGCAGCTCGCAGGTAGCCTCCCTTACTGGGGCCAACGTCCTGACTTTC.

This clonotype was detected ten times or more. The chain combines TRBV6-2 or TRBV6-3 with TRBJ2-5; no clear D gene. The CDR3 spans 11 residues. Per the germline V gene, CDR1 is MNHEY and CDR2 is SVGEGT. The ends were cut back, 4 bases at V and 7 bases at J, with 7 bases in the middle. The chain's CDR3 is CASSSPGTQYF. CDR3 coding DNA: TGTGCCAGCAGTTCCCCCGGGACCCAGTACTTC.

This clonotype appeared a few times. V and J are TRBV20-1 and TRBJ2-1; no definite D call. Germline V gene lookup returns CDR1 DFQATT and CDR2 SNEGSKA (reference sequence). The CDR3 is 13 residues long. Trimming removed 6 bases at V and 2 bases at J, with 11 bases between. The CDR3 DNA is TGCAGTGCGACGCGCGAGGCCTACAATGAGCAGTTCTTC. It specifies CSATREAYNEQFF.

This chain joins TRBV6-6 and TRBJ2-5, with unresolved D. The CDR3 consists of 11 residues. With 6 bases removed from V and 5 bases from J, the gap between germline ends came to 7 bases. Germline CDR1 reads MNHNY; CDR2 reads SVGAGI (reference sequence). The chain's CDR3 is CASSPAETQYF. CDR3 sequence (DNA): TGTGCCAGCAGCCCAGCGGAGACCCAGTACTTC.

This clonotype was detected ten times or more. The chain couples TRBV6-5 to TRBJ2-2; TRBD1 or TRBD2 may be the D gene (5 bases each). The CDR3 has 14 amino acids. The V end was cut by 2 bases, the J end by 6 bases, with 10 bases between. CDR1 and CDR2 (germline): MNHEY, SVGAGI. The DNA for the CDR3 is TGTGCCAGCAGTTACAGGGGACCTCCCGGGGAGCTGTTTTTT. Translated, it gives CASSYRGPPGELFF.

This clonotype was seen at least ten times. This chain uses TRBV4-2 with TRBJ2-7; the D is unclear. Looked up from germline, CDR1 is LGHNA and CDR2 is YNFKEQ. The CDR3 loop spans 14 amino acids. The V and J ends lost 5 bases and 0 bases respectively, with 11 bases between them. CDR3 residues: CASSVEQTSYEQYF. The CDR3 region has the DNA TGTGCCAGCAGCGTAGAACAGACCTCCTACGAGCAGTACTTC.

CDR3 DNA sequence: TGTGCCAGCAGCCTGGGGGGGATCCCTTATGGCTACACCTTC. Translated: CASSLGGIPYGYTF. V usage is TRBV12-3 or TRBV12-4 and J usage is TRBJ1-2; D possibly corresponds to TRBD1 (5 bases). This CDR3 region has 14 residues. V was cut by 6 bases and J by 5 bases, with 16 bases left in between.